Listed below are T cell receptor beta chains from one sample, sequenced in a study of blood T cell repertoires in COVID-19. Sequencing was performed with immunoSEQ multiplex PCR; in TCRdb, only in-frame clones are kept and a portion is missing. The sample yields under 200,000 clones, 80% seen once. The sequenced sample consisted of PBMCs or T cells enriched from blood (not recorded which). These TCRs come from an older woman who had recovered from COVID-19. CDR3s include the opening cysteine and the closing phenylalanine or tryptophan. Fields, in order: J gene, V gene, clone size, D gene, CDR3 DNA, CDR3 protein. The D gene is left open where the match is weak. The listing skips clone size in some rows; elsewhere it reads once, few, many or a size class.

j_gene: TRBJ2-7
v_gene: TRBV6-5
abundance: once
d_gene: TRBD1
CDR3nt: TGTGCCAGCAGTACGGGACAGGGGAGGGAGTACTTC
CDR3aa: CASSTGQGREYF

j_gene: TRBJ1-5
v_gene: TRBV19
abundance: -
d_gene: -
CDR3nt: TGTGCCAGTAGTATGGCGACAGGCAATCAGCCCCAGCATTTT
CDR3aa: CASSMATGNQPQHF

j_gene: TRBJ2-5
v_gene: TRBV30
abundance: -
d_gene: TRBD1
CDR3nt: TGTGCCTGGAGTACCGGGACAGGGGAGACCCAGTACTTC
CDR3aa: CAWSTGTGETQYF

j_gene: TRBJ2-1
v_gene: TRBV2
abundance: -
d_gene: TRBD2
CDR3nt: TGTGCCAGCAAGACTAGCGCTGCCTACAATGAGCAGTTCTTC
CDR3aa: CASKTSAAYNEQFF

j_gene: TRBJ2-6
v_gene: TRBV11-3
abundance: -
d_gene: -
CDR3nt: TGTGCCAGCAGCTCAAGAGGTAGAGAATCGGGCAACGTCCTGACTTTC
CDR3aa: CASSSRGRESGNVLTF

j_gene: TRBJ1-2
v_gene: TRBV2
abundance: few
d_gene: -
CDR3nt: TGTGCCAGCAGTGAAAATCGGAGTTATGGCTACACCTTC
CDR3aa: CASSENRSYGYTF

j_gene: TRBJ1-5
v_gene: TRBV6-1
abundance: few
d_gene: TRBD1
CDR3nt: TGTGCCAGCAGTGGTACGACAGGGGGTCTCAATCAGCCCCAGCATTTT
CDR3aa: CASSGTTGGLNQPQHF

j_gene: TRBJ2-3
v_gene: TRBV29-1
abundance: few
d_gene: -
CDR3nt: TGCAGCGTTGGCAGGGGCGCCACAGATACGCAGTATTTT
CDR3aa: CSVGRGATDTQYF

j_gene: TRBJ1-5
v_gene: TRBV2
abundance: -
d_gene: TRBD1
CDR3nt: TGTGCCAGCAGTTTTGGACAGGGAGGTCAGCCCCAGCATTTT
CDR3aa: CASSFGQGGQPQHF

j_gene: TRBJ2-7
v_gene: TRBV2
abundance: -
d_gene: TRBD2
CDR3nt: TGTGCCAGCAGCGGATCGGGACTAGCAGTCGAGCAGTACTTC
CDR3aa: CASSGSGLAVEQYF

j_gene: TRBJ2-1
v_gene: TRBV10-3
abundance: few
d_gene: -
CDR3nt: TGTGCCATCACTAGAACTGGGCAGGGGTGGGGCGAGCAGTTCTTC
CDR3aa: CAITRTGQGWGEQFF

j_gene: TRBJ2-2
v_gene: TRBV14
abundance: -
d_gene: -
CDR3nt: TGTGCCAGCAGCCAGCAGGAGGCCACCGGGGAGCTGTTTTTT
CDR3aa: CASSQQEATGELFF

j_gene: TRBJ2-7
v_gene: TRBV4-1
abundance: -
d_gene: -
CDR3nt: TGCGCCAGCAGCCAGCCGAGCTTAACCAACGAGCAGTACTTC
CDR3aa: CASSQPSLTNEQYF

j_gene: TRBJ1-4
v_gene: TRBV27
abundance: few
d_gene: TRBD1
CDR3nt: TGTGCCAGCAGTAGATACACAGGGGGCTCATCTGTTGGAACTAATGAAAAACTGTTTTTT
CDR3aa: CASSRYTGGSSVGTNEKLFF

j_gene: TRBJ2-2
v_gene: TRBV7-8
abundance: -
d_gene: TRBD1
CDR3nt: TGTGCCAGCAGCTTAGAGCTGACAGGGGTAACCGGGGAGCTGTTTTTT
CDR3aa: CASSLELTGVTGELFF

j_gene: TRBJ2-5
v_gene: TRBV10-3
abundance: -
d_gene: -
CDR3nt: TGTGCCATCAGTGAATGGGGGGAAGAGACCCAGTACTTC
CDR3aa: CAISEWGEETQYF

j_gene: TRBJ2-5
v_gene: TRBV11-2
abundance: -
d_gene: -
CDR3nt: TGTGCCAGCAGCTTAGCTCTGACGCTCAGGGGAGAGACCCAGTACTTC
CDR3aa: CASSLALTLRGETQYF

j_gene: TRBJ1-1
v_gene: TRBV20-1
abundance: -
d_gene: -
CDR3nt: TGCAGTGCTAGAGGCGGCACTGAAGCTTTCTTT
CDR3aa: CSARGGTEAFF

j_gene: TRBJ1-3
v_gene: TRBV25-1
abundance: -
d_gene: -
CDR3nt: TGTGCCAGCAGTGACCCCCGGGGGGCTGGAAACACCATATATTTT
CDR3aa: CASSDPRGAGNTIYF

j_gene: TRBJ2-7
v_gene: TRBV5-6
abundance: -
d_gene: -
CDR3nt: TGTGCCAGCAGCTTGGCCGGACTGATCACCTACGAGCAGTACTTC
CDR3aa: CASSLAGLITYEQYF

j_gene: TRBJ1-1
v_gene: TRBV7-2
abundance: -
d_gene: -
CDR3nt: TGTGCCAGCAGCTTACCAGCTAGCGGGCCCATGAACACTGAAGCTTTCTTT
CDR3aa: CASSLPASGPMNTEAFF

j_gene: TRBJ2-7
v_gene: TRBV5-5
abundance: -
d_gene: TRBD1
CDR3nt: TGTGCCAGCAGCTTGGGACAGGGGACTTCTTACGAGCAGTACTTC
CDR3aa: CASSLGQGTSYEQYF

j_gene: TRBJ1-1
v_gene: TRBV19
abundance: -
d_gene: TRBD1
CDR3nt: TGTGCCAGTAGTATTATTCTTGTCGGGACAGGGTATGTAGGTGAAGCTTTCTTT
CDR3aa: CASSIILVGTGYVGEAFF

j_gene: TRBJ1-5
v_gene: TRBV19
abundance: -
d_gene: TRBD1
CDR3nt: TGTGCCAGCGCCCGGGACAGGGAACATCAGCCCCAGCATTTT
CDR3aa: CASARDREHQPQHF

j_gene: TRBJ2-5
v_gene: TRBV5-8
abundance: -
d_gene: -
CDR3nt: TGTGCCAGCAGCTCGGGCCCGGAAGGGGCCCAGTACTTC
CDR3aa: CASSSGPEGAQYF

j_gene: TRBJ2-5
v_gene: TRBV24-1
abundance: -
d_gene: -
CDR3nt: TGTGCCACCAGTGATTTAGGGCCGGGGGGCTACCAAGAGACCCAGTACTTC
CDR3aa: CATSDLGPGGYQETQYF

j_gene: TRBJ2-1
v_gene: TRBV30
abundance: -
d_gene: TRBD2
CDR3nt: TGTGCCTGGCGGAGAGTTACTAGCGGGGGGTATAATGAGCAGTTCTTC
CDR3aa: CAWRRVTSGGYNEQFF

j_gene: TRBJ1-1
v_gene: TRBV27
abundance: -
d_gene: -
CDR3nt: TGTGCCAGCAGACCTCGGCAGGGCGGCACTGAAGCTTTCTTT
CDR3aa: CASRPRQGGTEAFF

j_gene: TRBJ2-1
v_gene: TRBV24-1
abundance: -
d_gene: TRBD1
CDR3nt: TGTGCCACCAGTGGTCCACCGGGACAGGGTAGCTACAATGAGCAGTTCTTC
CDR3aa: CATSGPPGQGSYNEQFF

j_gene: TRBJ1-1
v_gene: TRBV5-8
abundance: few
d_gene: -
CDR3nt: TGTGCCAGCAGGCCCCCCGGAGTTAACACTGAAGCTTTCTTT
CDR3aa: CASRPPGVNTEAFF

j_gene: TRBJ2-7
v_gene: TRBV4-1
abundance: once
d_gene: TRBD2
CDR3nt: TGCGCCAGCAGCCAAGATCGGGCTAGCGGGGGGTTTAACTACGAGCAGTACTTC
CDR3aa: CASSQDRASGGFNYEQYF

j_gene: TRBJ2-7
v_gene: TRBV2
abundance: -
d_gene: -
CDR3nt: TGTGCCAGCAGCGCCGGGATGTCCTACGAGCAGTACTTC
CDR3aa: CASSAGMSYEQYF

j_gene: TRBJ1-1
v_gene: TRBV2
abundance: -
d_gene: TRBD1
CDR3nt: TGTGCCAGCAGAGCCCCCGGGACAGGGAACACTGAAGCTTTCTTT
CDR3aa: CASRAPGTGNTEAFF

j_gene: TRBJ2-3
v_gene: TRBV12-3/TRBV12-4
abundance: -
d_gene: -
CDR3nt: TGTGCCAGCAGTTCCCTACAGGGAGATACGCAGTATTTT
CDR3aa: CASSSLQGDTQYF

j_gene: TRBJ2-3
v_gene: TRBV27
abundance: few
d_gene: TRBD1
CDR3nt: TGTGCCACCGCGACAGGGGGTAGGGATACGCAGTATTTT
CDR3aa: CATATGGRDTQYF

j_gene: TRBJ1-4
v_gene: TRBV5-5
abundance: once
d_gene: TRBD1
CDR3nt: TGTGCCAGCAGCTTGGGCCGACAGGGCAAAGGGGAAAAACTGTTTTTT
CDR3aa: CASSLGRQGKGEKLFF

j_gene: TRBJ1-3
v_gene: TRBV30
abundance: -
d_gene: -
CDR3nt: TGTGCCTTGGAGGTTTTTAGCGGCACCATATATTTT
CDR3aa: CALEVFSGTIYF

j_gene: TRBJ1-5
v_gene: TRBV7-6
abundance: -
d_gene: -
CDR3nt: TGTGCCAGCAGCCAAAATAGCAATCAGCCCCAGCATTTT
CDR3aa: CASSQNSNQPQHF

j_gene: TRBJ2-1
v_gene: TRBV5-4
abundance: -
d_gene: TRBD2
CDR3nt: TGTGCCAGCAGCCCAGCGGGGTCTTTATACAATGAGCAGTTCTTC
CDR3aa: CASSPAGSLYNEQFF

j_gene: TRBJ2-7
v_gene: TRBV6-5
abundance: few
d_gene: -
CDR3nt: TGTGCCAGCACCTCCTCAGTCTCCTACGAGCAGTACTTC
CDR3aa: CASTSSVSYEQYF

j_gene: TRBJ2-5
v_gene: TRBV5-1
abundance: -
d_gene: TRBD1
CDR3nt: TGCGCCAGCAGCCCCTTGGGGACAGGGGTCCGAGAGACCCAGTACTTC
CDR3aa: CASSPLGTGVRETQYF

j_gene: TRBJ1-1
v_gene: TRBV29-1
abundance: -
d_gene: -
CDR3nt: TGCAGCGTAGATACGCCGTGGGCGAACACTGAAGCTTTCTTT
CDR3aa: CSVDTPWANTEAFF

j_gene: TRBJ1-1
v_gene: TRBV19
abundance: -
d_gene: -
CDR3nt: TGTGCCAGTAGCAGAGGGATACCTGAAGCTTTCTTT
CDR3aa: CASSRGIPEAFF

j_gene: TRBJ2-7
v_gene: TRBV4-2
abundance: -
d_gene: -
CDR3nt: TGTGCCAGCAGCCAAAACGAGAACGGAGGATACGAGCAGTACTTC
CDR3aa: CASSQNENGGYEQYF

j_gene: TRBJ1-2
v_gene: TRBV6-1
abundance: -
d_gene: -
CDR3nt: TGTGCCAGCAGTGAAGAGCAGGGTGCTGGCTACACCTTC
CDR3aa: CASSEEQGAGYTF

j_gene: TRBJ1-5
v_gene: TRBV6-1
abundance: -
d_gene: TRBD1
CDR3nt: TGTGCCAGCAGTGAAGCTGCCGGGACAGGAGGGCAGCCCCAGCATTTT
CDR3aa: CASSEAAGTGGQPQHF